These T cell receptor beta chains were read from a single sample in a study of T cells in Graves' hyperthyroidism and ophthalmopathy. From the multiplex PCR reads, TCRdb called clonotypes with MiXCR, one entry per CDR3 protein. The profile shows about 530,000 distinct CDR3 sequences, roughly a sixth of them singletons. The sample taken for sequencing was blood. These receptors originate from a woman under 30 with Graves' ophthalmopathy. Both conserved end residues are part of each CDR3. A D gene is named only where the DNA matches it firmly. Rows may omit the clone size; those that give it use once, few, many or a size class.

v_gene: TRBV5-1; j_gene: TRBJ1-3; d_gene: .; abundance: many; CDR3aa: CASSVRGGYGNTIYF; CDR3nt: TGCGCCAGCAGCGTTCGTGGGGGCTATGGAAACACCATATATTTT
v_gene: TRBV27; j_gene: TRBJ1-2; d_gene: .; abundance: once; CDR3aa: CASRKAGIEGYTF; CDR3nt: TGTGCCAGCCGAAAAGCGGGAATAGAGGGCTACACCTTC
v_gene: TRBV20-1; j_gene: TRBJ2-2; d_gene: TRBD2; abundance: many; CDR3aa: CSARVPSGNTGELFF; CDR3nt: TGCAGTGCTAGAGTTCCTAGCGGGAACACCGGGGAGCTGTTTTTT
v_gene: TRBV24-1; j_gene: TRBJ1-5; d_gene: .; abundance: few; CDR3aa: CATSGLSSNQPQHF; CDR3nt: TGTGCCACCAGTGGGCTGTCTAGCAATCAGCCCCAGCATTTT
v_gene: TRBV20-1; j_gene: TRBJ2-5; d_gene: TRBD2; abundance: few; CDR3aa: CSASPPRGGREETQYF; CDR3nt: TGCAGTGCTAGCCCCCCACGGGGGGGCCGGGAAGAGACCCAGTACTTC
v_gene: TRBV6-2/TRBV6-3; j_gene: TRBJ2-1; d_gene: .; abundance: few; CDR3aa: CASRGPNEQFF; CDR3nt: TGTGCCAGCCGCGGTCCCAATGAGCAGTTCTTC
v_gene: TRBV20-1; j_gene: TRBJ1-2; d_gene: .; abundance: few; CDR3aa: CSARATVLEGYTF; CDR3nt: TGCAGTGCTAGAGCGACGGTCTTAGAGGGCTACACCTTC
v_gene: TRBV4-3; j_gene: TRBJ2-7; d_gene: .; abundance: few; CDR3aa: CASSQAERGGGSEQYF; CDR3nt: TGCGCCAGCAGCCAAGCCGAAAGGGGGGGCGGATCCGAGCAGTACTTC
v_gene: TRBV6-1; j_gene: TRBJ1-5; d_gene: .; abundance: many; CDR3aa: CASTGRGDGQPQHF; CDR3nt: TGTGCCAGCACCGGCAGGGGAGACGGTCAGCCCCAGCATTTT
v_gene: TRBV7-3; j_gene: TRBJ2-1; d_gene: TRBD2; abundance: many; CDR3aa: CASSFGLAGVHEQFF; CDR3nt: TGTGCCAGCAGCTTCGGACTAGCGGGGGTCCATGAGCAGTTCTTC
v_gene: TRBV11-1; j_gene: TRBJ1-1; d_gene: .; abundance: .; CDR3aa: CASSLGGGSRTEAFF; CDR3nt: TGTGCCAGCAGCTTAGGGGGGGGCTCACGCACTGAAGCTTTCTTT
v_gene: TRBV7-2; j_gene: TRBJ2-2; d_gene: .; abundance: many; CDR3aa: CASSHRATNTGELFF; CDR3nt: TGTGCCAGCAGTCACAGGGCCACGAACACCGGGGAGCTGTTTTTT
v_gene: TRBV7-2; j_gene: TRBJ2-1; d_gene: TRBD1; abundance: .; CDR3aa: CASRYGTGRSNEQFF; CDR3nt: TGTGCCAGCAGATACGGGACAGGGAGGTCCAATGAGCAGTTCTTC
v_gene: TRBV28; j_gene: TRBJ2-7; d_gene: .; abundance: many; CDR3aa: CASSFGFQDWGSYEQYF; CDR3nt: TGTGCCAGCAGTTTTGGTTTTCAGGACTGGGGCTCCTACGAGCAGTACTTC
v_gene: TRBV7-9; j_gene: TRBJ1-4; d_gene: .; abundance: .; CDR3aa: CASSSGEGVGEKLFF; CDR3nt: TGTGCCAGCAGCTCCGGGGAGGGAGTGGGTGAAAAACTGTTTTTT
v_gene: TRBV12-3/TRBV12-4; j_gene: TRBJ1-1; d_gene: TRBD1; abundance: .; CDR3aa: CASSRTGGMTEAFF; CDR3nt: TGTGCCAGCAGTAGGACAGGGGGCATGACTGAAGCTTTCTTT
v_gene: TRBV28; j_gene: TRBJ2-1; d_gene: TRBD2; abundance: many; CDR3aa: CASSLGSAGDNEQFF; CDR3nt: TGTGCCAGCAGTTTAGGGTCCGCGGGAGACAATGAGCAGTTCTTC
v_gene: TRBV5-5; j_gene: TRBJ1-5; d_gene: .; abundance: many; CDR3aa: CASSSLRGDQPQHF; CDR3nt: TGTGCCAGCAGCTCACTGCGGGGGGATCAGCCCCAGCATTTT
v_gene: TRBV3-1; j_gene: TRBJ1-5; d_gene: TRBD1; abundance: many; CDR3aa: CASSRDRGGQPQHF; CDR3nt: TGTGCCAGCAGCCGGGACAGGGGAGGTCAGCCCCAGCATTTT
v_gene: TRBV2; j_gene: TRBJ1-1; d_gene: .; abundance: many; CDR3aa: CASSRDLTEAFF; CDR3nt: TGTGCCTCTTCTAGGGACCTCACTGAAGCTTTCTTT
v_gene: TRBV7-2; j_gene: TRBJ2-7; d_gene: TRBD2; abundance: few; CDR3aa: CASSLSTSGRFHEQYF; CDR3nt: TGTGCCAGCAGCTTATCGACTAGCGGGAGGTTCCACGAGCAGTACTTC
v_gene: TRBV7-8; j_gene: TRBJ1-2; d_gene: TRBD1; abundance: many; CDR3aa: CASSFSGGGYGYTF; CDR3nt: TGTGCCAGCAGCTTTTCAGGGGGTGGCTATGGCTACACCTTC
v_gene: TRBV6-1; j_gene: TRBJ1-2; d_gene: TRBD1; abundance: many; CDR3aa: CASSDRGNYGYTF; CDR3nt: TGTGCCAGCAGTGACAGGGGGAACTATGGCTACACCTTC
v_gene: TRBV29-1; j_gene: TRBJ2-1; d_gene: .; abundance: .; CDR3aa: CSVLGGSIGEQFF; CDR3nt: TGCAGCGTTTTGGGTGGGAGTATTGGTGAGCAGTTCTTC
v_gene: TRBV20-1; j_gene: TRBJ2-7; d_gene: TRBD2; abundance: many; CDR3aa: CSAQSGGYEQYF; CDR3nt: TGCAGTGCTCAGTCGGGGGGTTACGAGCAGTACTTC
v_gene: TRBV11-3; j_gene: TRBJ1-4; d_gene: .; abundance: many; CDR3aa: CASSLDPSFGGKITNEKLFF; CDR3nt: TGTGCCAGCAGCTTAGATCCCTCGTTTGGGGGCAAGATAACTAATGAAAAACTGTTTTTT
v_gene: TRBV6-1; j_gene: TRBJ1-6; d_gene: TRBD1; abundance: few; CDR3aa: CASNPDRVWDIYNSPLHF; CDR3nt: TGTGCCAGCAACCCGGACAGGGTCTGGGACATCTATAATTCACCCCTCCACTTT
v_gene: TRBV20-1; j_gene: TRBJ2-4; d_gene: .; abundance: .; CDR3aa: CSAPGGAKNIQYF; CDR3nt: TGCAGCGCCCCCGGGGGAGCCAAGAACATTCAGTACTTC
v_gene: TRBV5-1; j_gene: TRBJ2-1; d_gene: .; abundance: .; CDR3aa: CASSAELALSSYNEQFF; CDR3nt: TGCGCCAGCAGCGCGGAGCTAGCGCTGAGCTCCTACAATGAGCAGTTCTTC
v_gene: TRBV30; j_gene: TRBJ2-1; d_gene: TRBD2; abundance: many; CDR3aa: CAWNRLADEQFF; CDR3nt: TGTGCCTGGAACAGACTAGCGGACGAGCAGTTCTTC
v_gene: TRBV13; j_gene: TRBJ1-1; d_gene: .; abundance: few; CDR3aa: CASSLYVLGANTEAFF; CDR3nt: TGTGCCAGCAGCTTATATGTGTTAGGGGCGAACACTGAAGCTTTCTTT
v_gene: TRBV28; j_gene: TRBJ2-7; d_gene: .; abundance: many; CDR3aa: CASTPRISSYEQYF; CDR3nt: TGTGCCAGCACCCCCCGGATCAGCTCCTACGAGCAGTACTTC
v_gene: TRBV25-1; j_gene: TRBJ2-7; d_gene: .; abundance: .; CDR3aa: CASSPREAKSSYEQYF; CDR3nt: TGTGCCAGCAGTCCTAGAGAGGCGAAAAGCTCCTACGAGCAGTACTTC
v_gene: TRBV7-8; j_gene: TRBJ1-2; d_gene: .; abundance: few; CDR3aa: CASSLGAPGATSEGYTF; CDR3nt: TGTGCCAGCAGCTTAGGGGCTCCAGGGGCCACGTCTGAAGGCTACACCTTC
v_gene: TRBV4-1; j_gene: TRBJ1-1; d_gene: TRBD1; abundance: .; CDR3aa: CASSQDEGADTEAFF; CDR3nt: TGCGCCAGCAGCCAAGATGAGGGGGCCGACACTGAAGCTTTCTTT
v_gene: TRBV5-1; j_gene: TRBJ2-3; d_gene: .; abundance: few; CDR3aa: CASSFQNTQYF; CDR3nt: TGCGCCAGCAGTTTCCAAAATACGCAGTATTTT
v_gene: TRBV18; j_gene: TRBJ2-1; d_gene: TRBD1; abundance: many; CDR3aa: CASSPMTYRGPQNEQFF; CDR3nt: TGTGCCAGCTCACCAATGACGTACAGGGGCCCACAAAATGAGCAGTTCTTC
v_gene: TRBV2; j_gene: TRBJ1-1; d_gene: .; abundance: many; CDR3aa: CASTRTQNTEAFF; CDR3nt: TGTGCCAGCACTCGGACACAAAACACTGAAGCTTTCTTT
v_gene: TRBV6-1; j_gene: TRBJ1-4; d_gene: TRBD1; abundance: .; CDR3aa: CASRKRDRATNEKLFF; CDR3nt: TGTGCCAGCAGAAAACGGGACAGGGCAACTAATGAAAAACTGTTTTTT
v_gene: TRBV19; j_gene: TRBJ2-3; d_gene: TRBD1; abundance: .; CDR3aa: CASSNGQGGTDTQYF; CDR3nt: TGTGCCAGTAGCAACGGACAGGGGGGGACAGATACGCAGTATTTT